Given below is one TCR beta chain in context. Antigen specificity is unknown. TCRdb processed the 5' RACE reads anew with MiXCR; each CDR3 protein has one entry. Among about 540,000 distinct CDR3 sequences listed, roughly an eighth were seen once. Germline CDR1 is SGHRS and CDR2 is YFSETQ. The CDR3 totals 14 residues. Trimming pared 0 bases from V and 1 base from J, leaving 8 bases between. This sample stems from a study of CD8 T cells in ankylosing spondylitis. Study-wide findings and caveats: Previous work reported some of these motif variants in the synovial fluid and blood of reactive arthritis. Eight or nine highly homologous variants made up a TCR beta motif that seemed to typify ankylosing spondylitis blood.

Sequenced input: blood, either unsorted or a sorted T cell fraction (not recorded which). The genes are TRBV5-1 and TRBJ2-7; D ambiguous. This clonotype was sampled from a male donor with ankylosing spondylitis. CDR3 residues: CASSLDPTSYEQYV. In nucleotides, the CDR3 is TGCGCCAGCAGCTTGGACCCCACGTCCTACGAGCAGTACGTC.